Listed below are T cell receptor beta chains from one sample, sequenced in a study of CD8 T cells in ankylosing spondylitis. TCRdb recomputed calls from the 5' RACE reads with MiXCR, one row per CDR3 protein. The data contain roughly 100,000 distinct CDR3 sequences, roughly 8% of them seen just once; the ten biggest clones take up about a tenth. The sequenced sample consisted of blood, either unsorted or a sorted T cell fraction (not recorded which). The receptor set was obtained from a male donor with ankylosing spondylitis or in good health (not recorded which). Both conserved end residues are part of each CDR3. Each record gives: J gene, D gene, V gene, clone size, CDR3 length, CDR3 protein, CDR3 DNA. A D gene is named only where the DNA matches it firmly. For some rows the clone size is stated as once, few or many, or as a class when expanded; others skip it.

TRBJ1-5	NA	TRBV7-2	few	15	CASSLAGLQSESQHF	TGTGCCAGCAGCTTAGCCGGGCTACAATCAGAGTCCCAGCATTTT
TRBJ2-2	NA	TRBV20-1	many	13	CSAEGPNTGELFF	TGCAGTGCTGAGGGCCCCAACACCGGGGAGCTGTTTTTT
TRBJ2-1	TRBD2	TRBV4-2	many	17	CASSQSGLFRRGNEQFF	TGTGCCAGCAGCCAATCGGGACTATTTCGACGTGGGAATGAGCAGTTCTTC
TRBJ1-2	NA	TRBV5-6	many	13	CASSFELNYGYTF	TGTGCCAGCAGCTTCGAACTTAACTATGGCTACACCTTC
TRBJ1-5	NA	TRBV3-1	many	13	CASSQDAGQPQHF	TGTGCCAGCAGCCAAGATGCTGGGCAGCCCCAGCATTTT
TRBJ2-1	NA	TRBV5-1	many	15	CASSPNANSYNEQFF	TGCGCCAGCAGCCCGAACGCAAACTCCTACAATGAGCAGTTCTTC
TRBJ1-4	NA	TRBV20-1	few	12	CSARGQNEKLFF	TGCAGTGCTAGAGGGCAGAATGAAAAACTGTTTTTT
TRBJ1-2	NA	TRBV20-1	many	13	CSARDRAWDGYTF	TGCAGTGCTAGAGATCGGGCTTGGGACGGCTACACCTTC
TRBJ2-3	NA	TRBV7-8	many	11	CASTSTDTQYF	TGTGCCAGCACCAGCACAGATACGCAGTATTTT
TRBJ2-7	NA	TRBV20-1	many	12	CSARDYSPEQYF	TGCAGTGCTAGAGATTACTCTCCCGAGCAGTACTTC
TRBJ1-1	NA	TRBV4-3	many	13	CASSPRRNTEAFF	TGCGCCAGCAGCCCGCGGAGGAACACTGAAGCTTTCTTT
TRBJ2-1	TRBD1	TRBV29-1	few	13	CSGQGGTYNEQFF	TGCAGCGGACAGGGTGGGACCTACAATGAGCAGTTCTTC
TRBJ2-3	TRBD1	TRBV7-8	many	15	CASSLGTGRTDTQYF	TGTGCCAGCAGCTTAGGGACAGGGAGGACAGATACGCAGTATTTT
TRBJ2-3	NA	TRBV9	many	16	CASSVVGLSVPDTQYF	TGTGCCAGCAGCGTAGTCGGCCTTAGCGTTCCAGATACGCAGTATTTT
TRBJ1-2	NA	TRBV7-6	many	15	CASSSLGGRAYGYTF	TGTGCCAGCAGCTCCTTGGGGGGGCGCGCCTATGGCTACACCTTC
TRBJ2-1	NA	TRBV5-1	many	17	CASSLAKSASSYNEQFF	TGCGCCAGCAGCTTGGCGAAAAGCGCGAGCTCCTACAATGAGCAGTTCTTC
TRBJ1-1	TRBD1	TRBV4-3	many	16	CASSARDRGRVSEAFF	TGCGCCAGCAGCGCCCGGGACAGGGGTCGGGTCTCTGAAGCTTTCTTT
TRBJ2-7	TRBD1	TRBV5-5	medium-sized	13	CASSLGTDYEQYF	TGTGCCAGCAGCCTCGGGACAGACTACGAGCAGTACTTC
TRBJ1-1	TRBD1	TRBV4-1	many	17	CASSQGDRGRTNTEAFF	TGCGCCAGCAGCCAAGGAGACAGGGGAAGAACGAACACTGAAGCTTTCTTT
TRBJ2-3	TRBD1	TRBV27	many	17	CASSLGTRTGFTDTQYF	TGTGCCAGCAGTTTAGGGACTCGGACAGGGTTTACAGATACGCAGTATTTT
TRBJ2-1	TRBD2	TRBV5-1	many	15	CASSTGTSAYNEQFF	TGCGCCAGCAGCACCGGGACTAGCGCTTACAATGAGCAGTTCTTC
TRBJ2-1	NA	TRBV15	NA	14	CATSRGRRIDEQFF	TGTGCCACCAGCAGAGGTCGTAGAATCGATGAGCAGTTCTTC
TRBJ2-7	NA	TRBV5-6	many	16	CASSLIGHQNYYEQYF	TGTGCCAGCAGCTTGATTGGACACCAGAATTATTACGAGCAGTACTTC
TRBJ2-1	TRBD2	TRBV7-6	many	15	CASSFTGTSGNEQFF	TGTGCCAGCAGCTTTACGGGGACTAGCGGGAATGAGCAGTTCTTC
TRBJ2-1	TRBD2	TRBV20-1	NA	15	CSARARDYRYNEQFF	TGCAGTGCTAGAGCCAGGGACTACCGTTACAATGAGCAGTTCTTC
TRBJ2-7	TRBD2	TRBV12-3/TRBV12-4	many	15	CASRTGLATGYEQYF	TGTGCCAGCAGAACGGGACTAGCGACAGGCTACGAGCAGTACTTC
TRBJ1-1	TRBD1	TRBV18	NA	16	CASSPRAGGESPEAFF	TGTGCCAGCTCACCAAGGGCAGGGGGCGAATCACCTGAAGCTTTCTTT
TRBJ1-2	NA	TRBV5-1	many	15	CASSSGLRANYGYTF	TGCGCCAGCAGCTCGGGACTGAGAGCTAACTATGGCTACACCTTC
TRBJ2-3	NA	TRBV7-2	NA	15	CASSPWGLRTDTQYF	TGTGCCAGCAGCCCCTGGGGCTTGCGCACAGATACGCAGTATTTT
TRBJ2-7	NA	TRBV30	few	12	CAWRQGSYEQYF	TGTGCCTGGAGGCAGGGCTCCTACGAGCAGTACTTC
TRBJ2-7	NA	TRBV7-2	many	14	CASSLAGGSVEQYF	TGTGCCAGCAGCTTAGCCGGGGGATCGGTCGAGCAGTACTTC
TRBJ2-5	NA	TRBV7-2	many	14	CASSFGGDQETQYF	TGTGCCAGCAGCTTCGGCGGAGATCAAGAGACCCAGTACTTC
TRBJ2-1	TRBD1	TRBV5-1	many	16	CASSFTTGEAYNEQFF	TGCGCCAGCAGCTTTACGACAGGGGAGGCCTACAATGAGCAGTTCTTC
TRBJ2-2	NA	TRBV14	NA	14	CASSLLTHTGELFF	TGTGCCAGCAGCCTCCTGACCCACACCGGGGAGCTGTTTTTT
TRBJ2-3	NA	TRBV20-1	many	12	CSASGSGDTQYF	TGCAGTGCTAGCGGGAGTGGGGATACGCAGTATTTT
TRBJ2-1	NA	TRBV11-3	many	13	CASSVGGYNEQFF	TGTGCCAGCAGCGTCGGGGGTTACAATGAGCAGTTCTTC
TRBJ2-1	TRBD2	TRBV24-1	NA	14	CAPSGGRADNEQFF	TGTGCCCCCAGTGGTGGGAGGGCGGACAATGAGCAGTTCTTC
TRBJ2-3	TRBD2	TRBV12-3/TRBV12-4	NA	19	CTSSLRKGSGSYAGDTQYF	TGTACCAGCAGTTTAAGGAAAGGTAGCGGGAGTTACGCGGGAGATACGCAGTATTTT
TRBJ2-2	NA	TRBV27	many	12	CASSLWAGELFF	TGTGCCAGCTCACTTTGGGCCGGGGAGCTGTTTTTT
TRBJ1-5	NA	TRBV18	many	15	CASSLRADSNQPQHF	TGTGCCAGCTCCCTGAGGGCCGATAGCAATCAGCCCCAGCATTTT
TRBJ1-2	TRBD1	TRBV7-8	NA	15	CASSLVRDRDYGYTF	TGTGCCAGCAGCTTAGTAAGGGACAGGGACTATGGCTACACCTTC
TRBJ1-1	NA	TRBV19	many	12	CASSELNTEAFF	TGTGCCAGTAGTGAGTTGAACACTGAAGCTTTCTTT
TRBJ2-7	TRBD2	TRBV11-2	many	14	CASSLASGYYEQYF	TGTGCCAGCAGCTTGGCTAGCGGCTACTACGAGCAGTACTTC